The present TCR beta chain was sequenced within a study of T cells in pancreatic ductal adenocarcinoma. Surgery without prior neoadjuvant therapy was the treatment of the selected pancreatic ductal adenocarcinoma patients. Study conclusions and caveats: Blood had more productive templates and roughly 8-fold more unique clonotypes than tumor.

As concerns this clone: Antigen: not known.

Profiling relied on immunoSEQ multiplex PCR, and the TCRdb table lists in-frame clones only, not all of them. This sample has roughly 100,000 clones, with over 90% found just once. With 1 base clipped from V and 4 bases from J, the junction kept 11 bases outside the gene matches. The V gene's germline CDR1 is SGHRS and CDR2 YFSETQ. The CDR3 has 17 amino acids. This TCR was recovered from a human donor with pancreatic ductal adenocarcinoma. The V gene is TRBV5-1, the J gene TRBJ2-7; 10 bases match TRBD1. Sequencing was done on a sample of PBMCs. CDR3 loop: CASSLSLETGGAYEQYF. The DNA of the CDR3 is TGCGCCAGCAGCTTGAGCCTTGAGACAGGGGGCGCTTACGAGCAGTACTTC.